This entry lists 18 T cell receptor beta chains sequenced from one sample in a study of shared clonotypes between healthy human individuals. Libraries were prepared by immunoSEQ multiplex PCR; TCRdb keeps only in-frame clonotypes and omits some of them. The sample carries over 2 million clones, roughly 94% recorded once. Sequencing was carried out using naive CD4+ T cells sorted from blood. The subset was: CD45RA+ positively selected. These receptors all stem from a man aged 18 to 30 in good health.

V gene TRBV11-2 combines with J gene TRBJ1-3; 10 nucleotides line up with TRBD1. The CDR3 is made up of 16 amino acids. Germline loops: CDR1 SGHAT, CDR2 FQNNGV. The V and J ends lost 2 bases and 1 base, in that order; junction bases with no gene match: 2. Written as DNA, the CDR3 is TGTGCCAGCAGCTTACGGGGACAGGGGTCTGGAAACACCATATATTTT. Encoded protein: CASSLRGQGSGNTIYF.

V is TRBV28 and J is TRBJ1-5, with D maybe TRBD1 (6 bases). The germline gives CDR1 MDHEN, CDR2 SYDVKM. V lost 1 base, J lost 4 bases, and 11 bases lay in between. The CDR3 has 15 amino acids. The CDR3 here is CASSLSGAGNQPQHF. The CDR3 DNA follows: TGTGCCAGCAGTTTATCGGGGGCCGGTAATCAGCCCCAGCATTTT.

This chain joins TRBV4-1 and TRBJ1-1; D is undetermined. The CDR3 covers 15 residues. With 0 bases removed from V and 4 bases from J, the gap between germline ends came to 12 bases. Germline values: CDR1 MGHRA, CDR2 YSYEKL. The CDR3 here is CASSQDRNVVTEAFF. As DNA, the CDR3 is TGCGCCAGCAGCCAAGATCGGAATGTCGTCACTGAAGCTTTCTTT.

This rearrangement joins TRBV19 to TRBJ2-5, with 8 bases fitting TRBD1. V dropped 6 bases and J dropped 5; count of bases not matched to a gene: 5. The CDR3 extends over 13 amino acids. The germline V gene encodes CDR1 LNHDA and CDR2 SQIVND (reference sequence). Written as DNA, the CDR3 is TGTGCCAGTAGACAGACAGGGGTTGAGACCCAGTACTTC. It specifies CASRQTGVETQYF.

The V call is TRBV5-1, the J call TRBJ2-3, with no clear D. Germline loops: CDR1 SGHRS, CDR2 YFSETQ. This CDR3 contains 13 residues. Trimming removed 0 bases from V and 5 bases from J, with 7 bases in between. Here the CDR3 DNA reads TGCGCCAGCAGCTTGGCTCGTGTAGATACGCAGTATTTT. Translating it yields CASSLARVDTQYF. Complete variable domain (other parts from reference TRBV5-1 and TRBJ2-3): KAGVTQTPRYLIKTRGQQVTLSCSPISGHRSVSWYQQTPGQGLQFLFEYFSETQRNKGNFPGRFSGRQFSNSRSEMNVSTLELGDSALYLCASSLARVDTQYFGPGTRLTVL.

The gene calls are TRBV18 and TRBJ2-1, with 11 bases that match TRBD2. With V trimmed by 1 base and J by 3 bases, 2 bases remained unmatched. CDR1 is KGHSH and CDR2 is LQKENI in the germline V gene. CDR3 length equals 16 residues. The CDR3 loop is CASSPLTSGIYNEQFF. The CDR3 region has the DNA TGTGCCAGCTCACCACTGACTAGCGGGATCTACAATGAGCAGTTCTTC.

The CDR3 bases are TGTGCCAGCAGCTTAGATGGGCTAGCCGATAACACCGGGGAGCTGTTTTTT. Translation: CASSLDGLADNTGELFF. The V gene is TRBV11-2, the J gene TRBJ2-2; perhaps TRBD2 as D (5 bases). Trimming shortened V by 0 bases and J by 2 bases, and 13 bases separated the two germline ends. CDR3 length: 17 amino acids. CDR1 and CDR2 (germline): SGHAT, FQNNGV.

This chain links TRBV30 with TRBJ2-6; no definite D call. Germline V gene sequence: CDR1 GTSNPN, CDR2 SVGIG (reference sequence). V lost 5 bases, J lost 2 bases, and 19 bases lay in between. This CDR3 is built from 17 residues. DNA of the CDR3: TGTGCCTGGGCCCCCCGAGTTTTTCCCGCTGGGGCCAACGTCCTGACTTTC. It encodes CAWAPRVFPAGANVLTF.

The chain employs TRBV21-1 and TRBJ2-7; the table's D call of TRBD1 was not tested on the DNA. TRBV21-1 is assigned pseudogene status. The CDR3 contains 14 residues. The CDR3 DNA is TGTGCCAGCAGTTCCTGGGACAGCTCCTACGAGCAGTACTTC. Translation: CASSSWDSSYEQYF.

The chain combines TRBV10-3 with TRBJ2-3; TRBD2 matches at 10 bases. Germline CDR1 and CDR2: ENHRY and SYGVKD. Germline trimming cut 3 bases from V and 2 bases from J; bases unmatched to any gene: 5. This CDR3 contains 16 residues. The CDR3: CAISEGAGGFTDTQYF. The CDR3 DNA reads as TGTGCCATCAGTGAAGGAGCGGGAGGGTTCACAGATACGCAGTATTTT.

The count of this clone is one. The J gene is TRBJ1-1, the V gene TRBV7-9; TRBD1 aligns across 9 bases. V lost 0 bases to trimming and J lost 7 bases; unmatched junction nucleotides: 6. This CDR3 comprises 15 residues. The germline CDR1 and CDR2 sequences are SEHNR and FQNEAQ (reference sequence). This chain's CDR3 is CASSLADRGRDEAFF. DNA of the CDR3: TGTGCCAGCAGCTTAGCGGACAGGGGCCGCGATGAAGCTTTCTTT.

The chain uses TRBV29-1 and TRBJ1-4; 7 nucleotides align to TRBD1. The trim removed 6 bases at V and 5 bases at J, leaving 6 bases unmatched. This CDR3 comprises 13 residues. The germline CDR1 and CDR2 sequences are SQVTM and ANQGSEA. CDR3 in DNA: TGCAGCGTCCGGACAGGCCTGAATGAAAAACTGTTTTTT. Amino acids: CSVRTGLNEKLFF.

The chain combines TRBV7-2 with TRBJ2-1; D gene unclear. CDR1 is SGHTA and CDR2 is FQGNSA in the germline V gene. The CDR3 totals 13 residues. V was shortened by 3 bases and J by 5 bases, with 8 bases between the two germline ends. CDR3 DNA: TGTGCCAGCAGCTTGGGCCGTAACAATGAGCAGTTCTTC. It encodes CASSLGRNNEQFF.

This clone was seen only a few times. The genes are TRBV6-5 and TRBJ1-1, with D hard to call. V lost 8 bases and J lost 3, with 13 bases in between. The germline V gene encodes CDR1 MNHEY and CDR2 SVGAGI. This CDR3 region has 13 residues. The CDR3 nucleotides read TGTGCCAGCCGCCAGAGTGGGGACACTGAAGCTTTCTTT. The encoded protein is CASRQSGDTEAFF.

The CDR3 here is CASSRQGGYNEQFF. The CDR3 DNA sequence: TGTGCCAGCAGTCGACAGGGGGGATACAATGAGCAGTTCTTC. The chain has TRBV6-5 and TRBJ2-1; 9 nucleotides match TRBD1. V gave up 5 bases and J gave up 4 bases; unmatched junction bases: 3. From germline, CDR1 is MNHEY and CDR2 SVGAGI. This CDR3 comprises 14 residues.

The chain couples TRBV6-6 to TRBJ1-4; D might be TRBD1 (5 bases). Trimming shortened V by 5 bases and J by 7 bases, and 8 bases separated the two germline ends. The CDR3 runs 12 residues. The germline CDR1 and CDR2 sequences are MNHNY and SVGAGI (reference sequence). CDR3 sequence (DNA): TGTGCCAGCAGTCAAAGGGGTGAAAAACTGTTTTTT. As protein: CASSQRGEKLFF.

This clone was seen once. V gene TRBV2 combines with J gene TRBJ2-7; 10 nucleotides match TRBD1. Per germline, CDR1 SNHLY and CDR2 FYNNEI. This CDR3 contains 14 residues. V shed 7 bases, J shed 6 bases, and the junction held 9 bases outside the gene matches. This CDR3 is CASNTGTGDLEQYF. The CDR3, as DNA: TGTGCCAGCAACACCGGGACAGGGGATCTCGAGCAGTACTTC. Filled out from reference TRBV2 and TRBJ2-7, the complete variable domain reads EPEVTQTPSHQVTQMGQEVILRCVPISNHLYFYWYRQILGQKVEFLVSFYNNEISEKSEIFDDQFSVERPDGSNFTLKIRSTKLEDSAMYFCASNTGTGDLEQYFGPGTRLTVT.

This chain links TRBV7-9 with TRBJ2-5; D might be TRBD1 (7 bases). The V and J ends lost 2 bases and 2 bases respectively, with 15 bases between them. The CDR3 extends over 16 amino acids. Germline V CDR1 and CDR2: SEHNR, FQNEAQ (reference sequence). The chain's CDR3 is CASSLPVRDSQETQYF. The CDR3 nucleotides are TGTGCCAGCAGCTTACCTGTGCGGGACAGTCAAGAGACCCAGTACTTC.